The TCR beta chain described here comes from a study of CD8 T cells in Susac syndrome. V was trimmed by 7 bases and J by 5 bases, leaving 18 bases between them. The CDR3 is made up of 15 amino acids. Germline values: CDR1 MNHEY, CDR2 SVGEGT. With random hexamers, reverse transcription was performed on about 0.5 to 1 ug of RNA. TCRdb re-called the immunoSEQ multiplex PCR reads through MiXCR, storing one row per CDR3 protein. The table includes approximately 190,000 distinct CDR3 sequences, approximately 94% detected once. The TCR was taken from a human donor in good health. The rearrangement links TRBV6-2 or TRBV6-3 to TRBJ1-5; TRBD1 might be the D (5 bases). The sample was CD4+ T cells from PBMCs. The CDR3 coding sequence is TGTGCCAGCAAGGGGAAGCTGATCGTGGATCAGCCCCAGCATTTT. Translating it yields CASKGKLIVDQPQHF.